The 32 T cell receptor beta chains listed next were all sequenced from one sample in a study of blood T cell repertoires in COVID-19. Profiling relied on immunoSEQ multiplex PCR, and the TCRdb table lists in-frame clones only, not all of them. The sample includes approximately 240,000 clones, around nine tenths seen only once; the top ten take around 2%. Source material: peripheral blood. The receptors come from a woman between 35 and 50 years old who had recovered from COVID-19.

The V and J genes are TRBV28 and TRBJ1-5; 7 bases match TRBD1. The ends lost 6 bases at V and 0 bases at J; junction bases unmatched: 11. This CDR3 comprises 17 residues. Germline loops: CDR1 MDHEN, CDR2 SYDVKM. The CDR3 here is CASSNIPGQNSNQPQHF. The CDR3 region has the DNA TGTGCCAGCAGCAATATACCGGGACAGAATAGCAATCAGCCCCAGCATTTT.

This clone was seen a single time. J is TRBJ2-5 and V is TRBV6-1; 9 bases are shared with TRBD2. The CDR3 runs 16 residues. Germline-derived CDR1 and CDR2 are MNHNS and SASEGT. Trimming removed 0 bases from V and 5 bases from J; junction bases left unmatched: 7. CDR3 DNA sequence: TGTGCCAGCAGTGAAGCGAGGCGGGGGGGCAAGGAGACCCAGTACTTC. As protein: CASSEARRGGKETQYF.

This chain links TRBV20-1 with TRBJ1-1, with a tentative D call TRBD1 (6 bases). The CDR3 contains 13 residues. The V end lost 3 bases, the J end lost 1 base, and 9 bases lay between the germline ends. In germline, CDR1 is DFQATT, CDR2 SNEGSKA (reference sequence). CDR3 nucleotide sequence: TGCAGTGCTAGTCCAGGGGCGAACACTGAAGCTTTCTTT. Translation gives CSASPGANTEAFF.

V gene TRBV19 combines with J gene TRBJ2-3; 9 bases match TRBD2. The CDR3 length is 16 residues. Losses at the gene ends were 6 bases for V and 2 bases for J; bases not matched to a gene: 9. In germline, CDR1 is LNHDA, CDR2 SQIVND (reference sequence). The chain's CDR3 is CASRYRAGGATDTQYF. The CDR3 region has the DNA TGTGCCAGTAGGTATCGAGCGGGGGGAGCCACAGATACGCAGTATTTT.

V gene TRBV5-8 combines with J gene TRBJ2-7; TRBD1 matches at 12 bases. CDR3 length equals 14 residues. The germline gives CDR1 SGHTS, CDR2 YDEGEE. The V gene end was trimmed by 6 bases and the J gene end by 6 bases; junction bases not matched to a gene: 7. The CDR3: CASTRDRGRVEQYF. CDR3 nucleotides: TGTGCCAGCACTCGGGACAGGGGGCGGGTCGAGCAGTACTTC.

This sequence joins TRBV7-2 and TRBJ2-3; 8 bases fit TRBD2. Germline CDR1 reads SGHTA; CDR2 reads FQGNSA. The CDR3 has 17 amino acids. The J segment lost 5 bases and the V segment lost 2 bases, leaving 12 bases of the junction unmatched. The CDR3 here is CASSLRATGAGEDTQYF. CDR3 in DNA: TGTGCCAGCAGCTTACGGGCCACGGGAGCGGGGGAAGATACGCAGTATTTT.

The CDR3 coding sequence is TGTGCCAGCAGTCTGTTGAGCTCTGGAAACACCATATATTTT. This sequence encodes CASSLLSSGNTIYF. The chain joins TRBV6-2 or TRBV6-3 to TRBJ1-3; D is unclear. Per the germline V gene, CDR1 is MNHEY and CDR2 is SVGEGT. Deletions cut 5 bases from V and 0 bases from J, with 8 bases between. The length of the CDR3 is 14 residues.

This chain joins TRBV7-9 and TRBJ2-1; the D gene is possibly TRBD2 (5 bases). This CDR3 is 14 amino acids long. The germline V gene has CDR1 SEHNR and CDR2 FQNEAQ (reference sequence). Trimming shortened V by 5 bases and J by 8 bases, and 16 bases separated the two germline ends. The CDR3 here is CASSPGSLADEQFF. DNA for the CDR3: TGTGCCAGCAGCCCCGGGTCGCTAGCTGATGAGCAGTTCTTC. Using reference TRBV7-9 and TRBJ2-1 for the parts outside the CDR3, the full variable domain is DTGVSQNPRHKITKRGQNVTFRCDPISEHNRLYWYRQTLGQGPEFLTYFQNEAQLEKSRLLSDRFSAERPKGSFSTLEIQRTEQGDSAMYLCASSPGSLADEQFFGPGTRLTVL.

The CDR3 DNA is TGTGCCAGCAGCCACTTACAGGGGGCACGGAACATTCAGTACTTC. Amino acid sequence: CASSHLQGARNIQYF. The V call is TRBV16, the J call TRBJ2-4, with 9 bases aligning to TRBD1. The CDR3 is made up of 15 amino acids. Germline V gives CDR1 KGHSY, CDR2 FQNENV. The junction had 7 bases not matched to a gene; V was cut back by 3 bases and J by 7 bases.

V usage is TRBV6-6 and J usage is TRBJ1-5; D is possibly TRBD1 (5 bases). CDR1 and CDR2 (germline): MNHNY, SVGAGI (reference sequence). V was clipped by 3 bases and J by 3 bases, with 12 bases between them. The CDR3 runs 15 residues. The CDR3, as DNA: TGTGCCAGCAGTTATTACACAGGAGACAATCAGCCCCAGCATTTT. It is translated as CASSYYTGDNQPQHF.

The J gene is TRBJ2-7, the V gene TRBV15; 8 bases map to TRBD2. Germline assignment: CDR1 LNHNV and CDR2 YYDKDF (reference sequence). The length of the CDR3 is 18 residues. Trimming cost V 5 bases and J 0 bases; bases outside gene matches: 15. CDR3 sequence (DNA): TGTGCCACCAGCTGGGGCCCCCCTAGCGGGCTTAGCTCCTACGAGCAGTACTTC. It is translated as CATSWGPPSGLSSYEQYF.

The V and J genes are TRBV27 and TRBJ1-5; D not resolved. V lost 7 bases, J lost 2 bases, and 12 bases lay in between. Germline V gene data show CDR1 as MNHEY and CDR2 as SMNVEV (reference sequence). This CDR3 has 14 residues. The CDR3 DNA is TGTGCCAGCACCCGTAAAGCGGGCAATCAGCCCCAGCATTTT. Translation: CASTRKAGNQPQHF.

The chain couples TRBV7-2 to TRBJ2-3, with 10 bases lining up with TRBD1. V dropped 0 bases and J dropped 8; count of bases not matched to a gene: 8. CDR1 is SGHTA and CDR2 is FQGNSA in the germline V gene. This CDR3 spans 16 amino acids. CDR3 DNA sequence: TGTGCCAGCAGCTTAGCGGGGACAGGGGATAGGCGTACGCAGTATTTT. This translates into CASSLAGTGDRRTQYF.

V and J are TRBV7-2 and TRBJ2-7; 13 nucleotides line up with TRBD2. Germline V gene sequence: CDR1 SGHTA, CDR2 FQGNSA. V gave up 4 bases and J gave up 4 bases; unmatched junction bases: 4. CDR3 size: 15 residues. CDR3: CASSSGGLAGYEQYF. CDR3 in DNA: TGTGCCAGCAGCTCGGGGGGACTAGCGGGATACGAGCAGTACTTC. Using reference TRBV7-2 and TRBJ2-7 for the parts outside the CDR3, the full variable domain is GAGVSQSPSNKVTEKGKDVELRCDPISGHTALYWYRQSLGQGLEFLIYFQGNSAPDKSGLPSDRFSAERTGGSVSTLTIQRTQQEDSAVYLCASSSGGLAGYEQYFGPGTRLTVT.

J is TRBJ1-1 and V is TRBV6-2 or TRBV6-3, with D maybe TRBD1 (6 bases). V shed 5 bases and J shed 7 bases, with 23 bases lying between them. The germline V gene has CDR1 MNHEY and CDR2 SVGEGT. The length of the CDR3 is 16 residues. The CDR3: CASSPRQAPNKNEAFF. The CDR3 nucleotides read TGTGCCAGCAGTCCAAGACAGGCGCCGAACAAGAATGAAGCTTTCTTT.

The V gene is TRBV7-2, the J gene TRBJ2-5; no reliable D call. This CDR3 spans 16 amino acids. V was clipped by 1 base and J by 4 bases, with 16 bases between them. Germline V gene data show CDR1 as SGHTA and CDR2 as FQGNSA. The CDR3 DNA sequence: TGTGCCAGCAGCTTAGGGAGATGGGTCCTGGGAGAGACCCAGTACTTC. It codes for CASSLGRWVLGETQYF.

The CDR3 DNA reads TGTGCCAGCAGTCGGGTAGCTAACTATGGCTACACCTTC. Residues: CASSRVANYGYTF. This chain joins TRBV5-4 and TRBJ1-2; no clear D gene. Deletions cut 5 bases from V and 0 bases from J, with 8 bases between. The CDR3 contains 13 residues. The germline gives CDR1 SGHNT, CDR2 YYREEE (reference sequence). Full variable domain (rest looked up from reference TRBV5-4 and TRBJ1-2): ETGVTQSPTHLIKTRGQQVTLRCSSQSGHNTVSWYQQALGQGPQFIFQYYREEENGRGNFPPRFSGLQFPNYSSELNVNALELDDSALYLCASSRVANYGYTFGSGTRLTVV.

This chain joins TRBV29-1 and TRBJ2-1, with 10 positions matching TRBD2. The trim removed 5 bases at V and 0 bases at J, leaving 16 bases unmatched. Germline CDR1 and CDR2: SQVTM and ANQGSEA. The length of the CDR3 is 19 residues. This CDR3 reads CSVISEGLAGALSYNEQFF. The CDR3 region has the DNA TGCAGCGTTATATCGGAGGGGCTAGCGGGAGCCCTCTCCTACAATGAGCAGTTCTTC.

With respect to this clone: This may stem from a read error, because a much larger clone lies one nucleotide away. DNA of the CDR3: TGTGCCAGCAGTTGGACTAGCACAGATACGCAGTATTTT. As protein: CASSWTSTDTQYF. The V gene is TRBV5-4, the J gene TRBJ2-3; possible D gene TRBD2, 5 bases. Germline V gene data show CDR1 as SGHNT and CDR2 as YYREEE (reference sequence). With 5 bases removed from V and 0 bases from J, the gap between germline ends came to 7 bases. This CDR3 has 13 residues. Drawing the rest from reference TRBV5-4 and TRBJ2-3, the complete variable domain is ETGVTQSPTHLIKTRGQQVTLRCSSQSGHNTVSWYQQALGQGPQFIFQYYREEENGRGNFPPRFSGLQFPNYSSELNVNALELDDSALYLCASSWTSTDTQYFGPGTRLTVL.

The CDR3 sequence is CATSRDRLGDTQYF. The CDR3 DNA follows: TGTGCCACCAGCAGAGATCGTCTCGGAGATACGCAGTATTTT. The J gene is TRBJ2-3, the V gene TRBV15, with D hard to call. Germline V lookup: CDR1 LNHNV, CDR2 YYDKDF (reference sequence). CDR3 length equals 14 residues. Trimming cost V 0 bases and J 5 bases, with 9 bases left between them.

This chain joins TRBV6-5 and TRBJ2-7; tentative D call: TRBD1 (6 bases). This CDR3 has 12 amino acids. Germline V lookup: CDR1 MNHEY, CDR2 SVGAGI. Trimming left V 9 bases short and J 7 bases short, with 16 bases between. CDR3 coding DNA: TGTGCCAGAAGACAGGACCACGGAGAGCAGTACTTC. As protein: CARRQDHGEQYF.

This chain connects TRBV30 to TRBJ2-1, with 12 bases aligning to TRBD2. CDR1 and CDR2 from the germline V gene are GTSNPN and SVGIG (reference sequence). Unmatched junction bases numbered 9, after V lost 2 bases and J lost 4 bases. The CDR3 extends over 17 amino acids. CDR3 amino acids: CAWSPSLLAGGYNEQFF. The CDR3 DNA reads as TGTGCCTGGAGTCCCAGCCTCCTAGCGGGGGGGTACAATGAGCAGTTCTTC. The full variable domain, rest sourced from reference TRBV30 and TRBJ2-1, is SQTIHQWPATLVQPVGSPLSLECTVEGTSNPNLYWYRQAAGRGLQLLFYSVGIGQISSEVPQNLSASRPQDRQFILSSKKLLLSDSGFYLCAWSPSLLAGGYNEQFFGPGTRLTVL.

The rearrangement joins TRBV19 to TRBJ2-3; 8 bases map to TRBD2. This CDR3 is built from 18 residues. The germline gives CDR1 LNHDA, CDR2 SQIVND (reference sequence). V shed 5 bases, J shed 2 bases, and the junction held 15 bases outside the gene matches. The CDR3 reads CASSLAGSITSYTDTQYF. The CDR3 DNA follows: TGTGCCAGTAGTTTAGCGGGGTCTATAACATCTTACACAGATACGCAGTATTTT.

The DNA of the CDR3 is TGCGCCAGCAGCTTGTCGACGGGTGGCGCCCGCGGCTACACCTTC. Translation: CASSLSTGGARGYTF. V and J are TRBV5-1 and TRBJ1-2; D is uncertain. CDR3 length: 15 residues. Trimming pared 1 base from V and 8 bases from J, leaving 18 bases between. CDR1 and CDR2 from the germline V gene are SGHRS and YFSETQ.

This CDR3 reads CATSDPTGAGANVLTF. The CDR3 DNA reads TGTGCCACCAGTGACCCAACAGGGGCTGGGGCCAACGTCCTGACTTTC. V gene TRBV24-1 combines with J gene TRBJ2-6, with TRBD1 matching 7 bases. CDR1 KGHDR and CDR2 SFDVKD come from the germline V gene. V dropped 4 bases and J dropped 2; count of bases not matched to a gene: 4. This CDR3 comprises 16 residues.

The chain links TRBV19 to TRBJ2-3; TRBD1 is a possible D gene (6 bases). Germline V gene lookup returns CDR1 LNHDA and CDR2 SQIVND (reference sequence). V gave up 3 bases and J gave up 5 bases, with 15 bases separating them. The CDR3 is 15 residues long. CDR3 DNA sequence: TGTGCCAGTAGTATTGGTAGGCAGGGGTTAGATACGCAGTATTTT. It encodes CASSIGRQGLDTQYF.

This chain links TRBV18 with TRBJ1-5; D remains unclear. CDR1 and CDR2 from the germline V gene are KGHSH and LQKENI. This CDR3 has 13 residues. Trimming left V 8 bases short and J 5 bases short, with 13 bases between. CDR3 loop: CASTSDGDQPQHF. The CDR3 DNA sequence: TGTGCCAGCACTTCGGACGGGGATCAGCCCCAGCATTTT.

This chain joins TRBV28 and TRBJ1-4; 10 bases align to TRBD1. The CDR3 consists of 19 residues. V shed 4 bases, J shed 8 bases, and the junction held 19 bases outside the gene matches. The V gene's germline CDR1 is MDHEN and CDR2 SYDVKM. The CDR3 is CASSSIDSGTGVLGEKLFF. DNA of the CDR3: TGTGCCAGCAGTTCTATAGATTCCGGGACAGGGGTTTTAGGGGAAAAACTGTTTTTT.

V usage is TRBV5-6 and J usage is TRBJ2-1, with 10 bases fitting TRBD2. The germline CDR1 and CDR2 sequences are SGHDT and YYEEEE. The CDR3 is made up of 17 amino acids. Germline trimming cut 3 bases from V and 9 bases from J; bases unmatched to any gene: 15. In DNA form, the CDR3 reads TGTGCCAGCAGCTCGGCCCTCGAGAGCGGGGGGGCGGCTGAGCAGTTCTTC. Protein sequence: CASSSALESGGAAEQFF.

V and J are TRBV11-3 and TRBJ2-7; D is ambiguous. This CDR3 is built from 15 residues. The V end lost 3 bases, the J end lost 2 bases, and 14 bases lay between the germline ends. The germline V gene has CDR1 SGHNT and CDR2 YENEEA. DNA of the CDR3: TGTGCCAGCAGCTTCGGCGTCGGGTCTACCTACGAGCAGTACTTC. Translating it yields CASSFGVGSTYEQYF.

The chain joins TRBV5-5 to TRBJ2-5; 8 bases are a match to TRBD1. This CDR3 is 13 amino acids long. The germline V gene encodes CDR1 SGHKS and CDR2 YYEKEE (reference sequence). The trim removed 0 bases at V and 5 bases at J, leaving 0 bases unmatched. Here the CDR3 reads CASSLDRGETQYF. CDR3 bases: TGTGCCAGCAGCTTGGACAGGGGGGAGACCCAGTACTTC.

The chain couples TRBV27 to TRBJ1-2; tentative D call: TRBD1 (6 bases). The germline V and J ends were trimmed by 4 bases and 4 bases, with 19 bases remaining between them. CDR3 length: 16 amino acids. The V gene's germline CDR1 is MNHEY and CDR2 SMNVEV (reference sequence). Written as DNA, the CDR3 is TGTGCCAGCAGTTGGGGAACAGGGAGGGGCGGCTATGGCTACACCTTC. The encoded protein is CASSWGTGRGGYGYTF.